This TCR beta chain was recovered during a study of early T cells in non-severe SARS-CoV-2 infection. Each CDR3 protein is one row after TCRdb ran MiXCR on the 5' RACE reads. The sample lists under 65,000 distinct CDR3 sequences; approximately 12% were seen once. The V end lost 4 bases, the J end lost 2 bases, and 9 bases lay between the germline ends. The CDR3 runs to 14 residues. Germline CDR1 LNHDA, CDR2 SQIVND (reference sequence). This clonotype has at least ten counts. Specimen: whole blood. The rearrangement uses TRBV19 and TRBJ2-1; D unresolved. The receptor was isolated from an adult who was a healthcare worker with PCR-confirmed SARS-CoV-2 infection or an uninfected control (not recorded which). The DNA for the CDR3 is TGTGCCAGTAGTAGCCGGGCCACCTACAATGAGCAGTTCTTC. Amino acid sequence: CASSSRATYNEQFF.